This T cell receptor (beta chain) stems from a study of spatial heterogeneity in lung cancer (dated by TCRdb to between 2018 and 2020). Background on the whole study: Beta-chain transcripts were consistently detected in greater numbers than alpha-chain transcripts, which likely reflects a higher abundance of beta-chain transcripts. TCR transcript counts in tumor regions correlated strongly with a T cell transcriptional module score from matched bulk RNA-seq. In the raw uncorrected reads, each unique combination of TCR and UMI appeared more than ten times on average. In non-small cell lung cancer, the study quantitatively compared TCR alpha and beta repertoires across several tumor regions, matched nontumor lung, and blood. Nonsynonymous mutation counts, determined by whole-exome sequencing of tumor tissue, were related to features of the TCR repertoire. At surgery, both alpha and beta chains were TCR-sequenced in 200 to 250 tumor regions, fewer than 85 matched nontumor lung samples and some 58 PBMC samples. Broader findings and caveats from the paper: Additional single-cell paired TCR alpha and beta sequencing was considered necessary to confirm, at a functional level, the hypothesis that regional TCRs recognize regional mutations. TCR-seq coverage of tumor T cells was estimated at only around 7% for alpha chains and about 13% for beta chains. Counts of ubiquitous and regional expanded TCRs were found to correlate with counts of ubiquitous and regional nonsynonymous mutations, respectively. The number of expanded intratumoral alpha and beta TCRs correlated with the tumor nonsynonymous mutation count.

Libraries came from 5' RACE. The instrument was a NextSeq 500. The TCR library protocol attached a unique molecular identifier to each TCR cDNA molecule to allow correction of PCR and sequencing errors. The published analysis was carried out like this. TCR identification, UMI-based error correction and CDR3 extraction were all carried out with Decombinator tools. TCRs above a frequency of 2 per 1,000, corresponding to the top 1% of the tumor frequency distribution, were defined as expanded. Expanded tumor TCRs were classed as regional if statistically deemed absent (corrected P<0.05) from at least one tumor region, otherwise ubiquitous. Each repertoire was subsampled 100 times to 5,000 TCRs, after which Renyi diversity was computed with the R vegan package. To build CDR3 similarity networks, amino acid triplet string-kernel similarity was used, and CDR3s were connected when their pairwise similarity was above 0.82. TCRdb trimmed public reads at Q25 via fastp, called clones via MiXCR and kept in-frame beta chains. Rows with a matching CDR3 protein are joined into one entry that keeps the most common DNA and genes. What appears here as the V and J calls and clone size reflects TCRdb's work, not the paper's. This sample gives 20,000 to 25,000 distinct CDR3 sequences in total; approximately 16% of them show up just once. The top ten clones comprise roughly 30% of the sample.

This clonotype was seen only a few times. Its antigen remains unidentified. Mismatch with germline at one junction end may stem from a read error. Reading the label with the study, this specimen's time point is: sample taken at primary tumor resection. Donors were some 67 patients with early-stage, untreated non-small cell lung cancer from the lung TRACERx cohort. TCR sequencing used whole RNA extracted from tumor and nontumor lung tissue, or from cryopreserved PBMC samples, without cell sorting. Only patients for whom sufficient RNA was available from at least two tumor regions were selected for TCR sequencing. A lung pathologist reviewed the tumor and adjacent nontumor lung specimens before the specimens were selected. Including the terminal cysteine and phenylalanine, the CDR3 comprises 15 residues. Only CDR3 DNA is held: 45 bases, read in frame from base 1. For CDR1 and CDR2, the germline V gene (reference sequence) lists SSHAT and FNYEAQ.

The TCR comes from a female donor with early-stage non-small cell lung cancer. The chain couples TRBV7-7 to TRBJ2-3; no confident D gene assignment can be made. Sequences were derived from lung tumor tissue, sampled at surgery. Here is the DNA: TGTGCTAGCAGCTTAGCAGACGGAATCACAGATACGCAGTATTTT. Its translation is CASSLADGITDTQYF. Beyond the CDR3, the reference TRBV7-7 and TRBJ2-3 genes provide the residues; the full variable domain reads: GAGVSQSPRYKVTKRGQDVTLRCDPISSHATLYWYQQALGQGPEFLTYFNYEAQPDKSGLPSDRFSAERPEGSISTLTIQRTEQRDSAMYRCASSLADGITDTQYFGPGTRLTVL.